A single sample gave rise to the 27 T cell receptor beta chains below, sequenced in a study of T cells and Merkel cell carcinoma outcomes. Clones were sequenced by immunoSEQ multiplex PCR, and TCRdb holds only the in-frame ones, with some missing. Here the sample spans 11,000 to 15,000 clones, roughly 92% being singletons. The sample was tumor tissue from Merkel cell carcinoma. These receptors originate from a human donor with Merkel cell carcinoma.

The chain's CDR3 is CASSFGGRGEKLFF. The CDR3 DNA reads TGCGCCAGCAGCTTTGGGGGAAGGGGTGAAAAACTGTTTTTT. The gene calls are TRBV5-1 and TRBJ1-4; D is perhaps TRBD1 (5 bases). Germline-derived CDR1 and CDR2 are SGHRS and YFSETQ. This CDR3 contains 14 residues. V was trimmed by 2 bases and J by 7 bases, leaving 12 bases between them.

The chain links TRBV19 to TRBJ2-1; tentative D call: TRBD2 (6 bases). The ends were cut back, 2 bases at V and 1 base at J, with 12 bases in the middle. The CDR3 runs 16 residues. Germline values: CDR1 LNHDA, CDR2 SQIVND (reference sequence). CDR3 bases: TGTGCCAGTAGTATAAGTCTAGCGTATTCCTACAATGAGCAGTTCTTC. Translated, it gives CASSISLAYSYNEQFF.

The chain uses TRBV29-1 and TRBJ1-4, with D possibly being TRBD1 (5 bases). Germline V gene data show CDR1 as SQVTM and CDR2 as ANQGSEA. This CDR3 spans 16 amino acids. The germline V and J ends were trimmed by 6 bases and 0 bases, with 17 bases remaining between them. CDR3 in DNA: TGCAGCGTAAGACAGCCTAAAACTGCAACTAATGAAAAACTGTTTTTT. It specifies CSVRQPKTATNEKLFF.

This chain uses TRBV5-6 with TRBJ1-1, with 7 bases identical to TRBD1. The ends lost 2 bases at V and 1 base at J; junction bases unmatched: 8. Germline values: CDR1 SGHDT, CDR2 YYEEEE. The CDR3 length is 16 residues. CDR3 nucleotides: TGTGCCAGCAGCTTTAGACAGGGCATACCGAACACTGAAGCTTTCTTT. It codes for CASSFRQGIPNTEAFF.

The chain links TRBV7-2 to TRBJ2-3; 9 bases map to TRBD2. Germline trimming cut 3 bases from V and 4 bases from J; bases unmatched to any gene: 11. This CDR3 contains 17 residues. The germline CDR1 and CDR2 sequences are SGHTA and FQGNSA. CDR3 nucleotide sequence: TGTGCCAGCAGCTTGCCTAGCGGGGTCGGTTACCCAGATACGCAGTATTTT. It yields the protein CASSLPSGVGYPDTQYF.

The chain recombines TRBV18 with TRBJ2-7; TRBD2 matches 9 bases. The CDR3 is 14 amino acids. CDR1 is KGHSH and CDR2 is LQKENI in the germline V gene. J lost 5 bases, V lost 5 bases, and 7 bases had no gene match. The CDR3 protein is CASSFSGGNNEQYF. The CDR3 DNA is TGTGCCAGCTCATTCAGCGGGGGGAACAACGAGCAGTACTTC.

J is TRBJ2-2 and V is TRBV5-1, with D perhaps TRBD1 (6 bases). V gave up 6 bases and J gave up 3 bases, with 18 bases separating them. Germline CDR1 is SGHRS and CDR2 is YFSETQ. There are 16 residues in the CDR3. CDR3 coding DNA: TGCGCCAGCAAGCCCCTAAGGGGGAGAGACACCGGGGAGCTGTTTTTT. Encoded protein: CASKPLRGRDTGELFF.

The V and J genes are TRBV19 and TRBJ1-3; D is uncertain. The CDR3 runs to 14 residues. Trimming took 5 bases from V and 2 from J, leaving 10 bases between them. CDR1 LNHDA and CDR2 SQIVND come from the germline V gene (reference sequence). CDR3 coding DNA: TGTGCCAGTAGTGAAGTTCCCCCTGGAAACACCATATATTTT. Amino acid sequence: CASSEVPPGNTIYF.

The chain joins TRBV4-3 to TRBJ2-5, with TRBD2 matching over 8 bases. There are 18 residues in the CDR3. The junction had 15 bases not matched to a gene; V was cut back by 2 bases and J by 4 bases. The germline CDR1 and CDR2 sequences are LGHNA and YSLEER. DNA of the CDR3: TGCGCCAGCAGCCAAAAACCCGGGCTAGCGGGTTGGGCAGAGACCCAGTACTTC. This sequence encodes CASSQKPGLAGWAETQYF.

The chain couples TRBV29-1 to TRBJ1-2; 9 bases agree with TRBD1. The CDR3 runs to 14 residues. The junction had 12 bases not matched to a gene; V was cut back by 3 bases and J by 10 bases. Per the germline V gene, CDR1 is SQVTM and CDR2 is ANQGSEA. CDR3 residues: CSVDIRLQGAVYTF. CDR3 in DNA: TGCAGCGTTGATATTAGGTTACAGGGGGCGGTCTACACCTTC.

The chain recombines TRBV7-9 with TRBJ2-5; unclear D gene. V was clipped by 7 bases and J by 4 bases, with 16 bases between them. This CDR3 has 14 amino acids. CDR1 and CDR2 from the germline V gene are SEHNR and FQNEAQ (reference sequence). The CDR3 sequence: CASTLGVDLETQYF. CDR3 in DNA: TGTGCCAGCACTCTTGGGGTTGACCTAGAGACCCAGTACTTC. Complete variable domain (other parts from reference TRBV7-9 and TRBJ2-5): DTGVSQNPRHKITKRGQNVTFRCDPISEHNRLYWYRQTLGQGPEFLTYFQNEAQLEKSRLLSDRFSAERPKGSFSTLEIQRTEQGDSAMYLCASTLGVDLETQYFGPGTRLLVL.

V is TRBV18 and J is TRBJ1-5; possibly TRBD1 for D (5 bases). Germline V gene lookup returns CDR1 KGHSH and CDR2 LQKENI. V was cut by 2 bases and J by 6 bases, with 11 bases left in between. The CDR3 consists of 14 residues. CDR3 nucleotide sequence: TGTGCCAGCTCACCAGGGGGTAGTAGTCAGCCCCAGCATTTT. Its translation is CASSPGGSSQPQHF.

The rearrangement uses TRBV5-1 and TRBJ2-3, with D perhaps given as TRBD1 or TRBD2 (5 bases each). The germline gives CDR1 SGHRS, CDR2 YFSETQ. CDR3 length: 14 residues. The V gene lost 2 bases and the J gene lost 6 bases, with 13 bases spanning the gap. The DNA of the CDR3 is TGCGCCAGCAGCTTTTTACCGGGACCGGATACGCAGTATTTT. This codes for CASSFLPGPDTQYF.

The V and J genes are TRBV5-1 and TRBJ1-4, with 10 bases aligning to TRBD1. CDR1 is SGHRS, CDR2 YFSETQ, per germline. V shed 4 bases and J 7 bases; nucleotides not matched to a gene: 7. The CDR3 length is 15 residues. CDR3 nucleotide sequence: TGCGCCAGCAGCAATAGGACAGGGGGAGCTGAAAAACTGTTTTTT. Its protein product is CASSNRTGGAEKLFF.

The chain combines TRBV7-9 with TRBJ1-2; 7 nucleotides line up with TRBD1. Germline CDR1 reads SEHNR; CDR2 reads FQNEAQ (reference sequence). CDR3 length: 13 amino acids. V was clipped by 2 bases and J by 3 bases; unmatched bases: 0. CDR3 loop: CASSLQGDYGYTF. The CDR3 DNA reads TGTGCCAGCAGCTTACAGGGGGACTATGGCTACACCTTC. The full variable domain, its missing parts supplied by reference TRBV7-9 and TRBJ1-2, is DTGVSQNPRHKITKRGQNVTFRCDPISEHNRLYWYRQTLGQGPEFLTYFQNEAQLEKSRLLSDRFSAERPKGSFSTLEIQRTEQGDSAMYLCASSLQGDYGYTFGSGTRLTVV.

The chain joins TRBV28 to TRBJ2-5; a possible D gene is TRBD1 (7 bases). Germline-derived CDR1 and CDR2 are MDHEN and SYDVKM. This CDR3 is 13 amino acids long. Between the trimmed V and J ends, which lost 8 bases and 5 bases, there was a span of 15 bases. CDR3 sequence: CASGGGGLETQYF. DNA of the CDR3: TGTGCCAGCGGAGGGGGCGGGTTGGAGACCCAGTACTTC.

V usage is TRBV7-9 and J usage is TRBJ2-1; D could derive from TRBD1 or TRBD2 (5 bases each). The germline V gene has CDR1 SEHNR and CDR2 FQNEAQ (reference sequence). Trimming took off 5 bases at V and 10 bases at J, with 9 bases between the two ends. The CDR3 has 11 amino acids. In DNA, the CDR3 is TGTGCCAGCAGCCCTGAGGGGGAGCAGTTCTTC. Translation gives CASSPEGEQFF.

J is TRBJ2-6 and V is TRBV4-3; tentatively, D is TRBD1 (5 bases). This CDR3 contains 15 residues. Trimming took off 4 bases at V and 0 bases at J, with 7 bases between the two ends. Germline V gene sequence: CDR1 LGHNA, CDR2 YSLEER. Written as DNA, the CDR3 is TGCGCCAGCAGCCGACAGAGCTCTGGGGCCAACGTCCTGACTTTC. It is translated as CASSRQSSGANVLTF.

This chain connects TRBV7-9 to TRBJ1-3; 7 positions match TRBD1. CDR3 size: 16 residues. Trimming took 5 bases from V and 4 from J; bases not matched to a gene: 11. CDR1 SEHNR and CDR2 FQNEAQ come from the germline V gene (reference sequence). The CDR3 sequence: CASSPKDRISGNTIYF. The CDR3 bases are TGTGCCAGCAGCCCCAAGGACAGGATCTCCGGAAACACCATATATTTT.

The chain employs TRBV18 and TRBJ1-2; TRBD1 might be the D (5 bases). In germline, CDR1 is KGHSH, CDR2 LQKENI. V was shortened by 8 bases and J by 6 bases, with 22 bases between the two germline ends. CDR3 size: 15 residues. For the CDR3, the DNA is TGTGCCAGCGCCCCAGACAGTTTGATTACGGATGGCTACACCTTC. It specifies CASAPDSLITDGYTF.

The chain recombines TRBV18 with TRBJ2-1; 13 bases are a match to TRBD2. Germline V gene sequence: CDR1 KGHSH, CDR2 LQKENI. J gave up 3 bases and V 4 bases, and 12 bases lay outside the gene matches. The CDR3 extends over 19 amino acids. The CDR3 DNA reads TGTGCCAGCTCACTCTACTATCCTAGGACTAGCGGGGGCTACAATGAGCAGTTCTTC. Translated: CASSLYYPRTSGGYNEQFF.

V gene TRBV7-6 combines with J gene TRBJ1-5; D is possibly TRBD1 (5 bases). V was cut by 5 bases and J by 7 bases, with 12 bases left in between. Germline CDR1 SGHVS, CDR2 FNYEAQ. This CDR3 spans 13 amino acids. CDR3 bases: TGTGCCAGCAGCCCCGTCGGGGCACAGCCCCAGCATTTT. This codes for CASSPVGAQPQHF.

The chain is built from TRBV2 and TRBJ2-5; TRBD2 is a possible D gene (7 bases). CDR3 length equals 13 residues. Germline CDR1 SNHLY, CDR2 FYNNEI. Between the trimmed V and J ends, which lost 9 bases and 4 bases, there was a span of 15 bases. The CDR3 DNA reads as TGTGCCAGGGGGGGGCAGGGTGGAGAGACCCAGTACTTC. Its protein is CARGGQGGETQYF.

The V and J genes are TRBV29-1 and TRBJ1-1; unclear D gene. V shed 2 bases and J shed 3 bases, with 7 bases lying between them. CDR3 length equals 12 residues. The germline gives CDR1 SQVTM, CDR2 ANQGSEA. CDR3 residues: CSVEKWDTEAFF. The CDR3 nucleotides are TGCAGCGTTGAAAAGTGGGACACTGAAGCTTTCTTT. Using reference TRBV29-1 and TRBJ1-1 for the parts outside the CDR3, the full variable domain is SAVISQKPSRDICQRGTSLTIQCQVDSQVTMMFWYRQQPGQSLTLIATANQGSEATYESGFVIDKFPISRPNLTFSTLTVSNMSPEDSSIYLCSVEKWDTEAFFGQGTRLTVV.

CDR3 DNA sequence: TGTGCCAGTAGCCTAGGGCTCGGGGAGACCCAGTACTTC. Amino acid sequence: CASSLGLGETQYF. The chain uses TRBV19 and TRBJ2-5, with D unresolved. Looked up from germline, CDR1 is LNHDA and CDR2 is SQIVND (reference sequence). CDR3 length equals 13 residues. V lost 6 bases and J lost 5, with 13 bases in between. Using reference TRBV19 and TRBJ2-5 for the parts outside the CDR3, the full variable domain is DGGITQSPKYLFRKEGQNVTLSCEQNLNHDAMYWYRQDPGQGLRLIYYSQIVNDFQKGDIAEGYSVSREKKESFPLTVTSAQKNPTAFYLCASSLGLGETQYFGPGTRLLVL.

V and J are TRBV5-4 and TRBJ2-5; TRBD1 is a possible D gene (7 bases). Germline CDR1 and CDR2: SGHNT and YYREEE (reference sequence). V was clipped by 0 bases and J by 14 bases, with 14 bases between them. The CDR3 extends over 12 amino acids. The CDR3 DNA sequence: TGTGCCAGCAGCTTGGGGCGGGGACAGAGATACTTC. Amino acid sequence: CASSLGRGQRYF.

This clone has a single count. The chain has TRBV28 and TRBJ1-5; D is undetermined. The length of the CDR3 is 16 residues. Trimming removed 2 bases from V and 4 bases from J, with 15 bases in between. CDR1 is MDHEN, CDR2 SYDVKM, per germline. CDR3 amino acids: CASSLLRQFPNQPQHF. The CDR3 DNA reads as TGTGCCAGCAGTTTACTTCGGCAGTTCCCTAATCAGCCCCAGCATTTT.